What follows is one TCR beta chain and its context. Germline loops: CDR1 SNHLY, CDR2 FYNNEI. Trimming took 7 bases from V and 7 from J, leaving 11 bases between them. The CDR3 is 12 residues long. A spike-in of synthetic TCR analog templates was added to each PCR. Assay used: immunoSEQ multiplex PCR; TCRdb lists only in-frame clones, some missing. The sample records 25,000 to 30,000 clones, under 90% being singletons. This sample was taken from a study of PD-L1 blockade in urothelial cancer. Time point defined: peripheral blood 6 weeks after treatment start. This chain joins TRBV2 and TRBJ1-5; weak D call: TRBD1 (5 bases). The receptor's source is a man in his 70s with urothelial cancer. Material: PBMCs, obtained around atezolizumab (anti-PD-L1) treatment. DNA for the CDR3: TGTGCCAGCACCCTGGGGGGACAGCCCCAGCATTTT. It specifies CASTLGGQPQHF. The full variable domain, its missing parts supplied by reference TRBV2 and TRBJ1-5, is EPEVTQTPSHQVTQMGQEVILRCVPISNHLYFYWYRQILGQKVEFLVSFYNNEISEKSEIFDDQFSVERPDGSNFTLKIRSTKLEDSAMYFCASTLGGQPQHFGDGTRLSIL.